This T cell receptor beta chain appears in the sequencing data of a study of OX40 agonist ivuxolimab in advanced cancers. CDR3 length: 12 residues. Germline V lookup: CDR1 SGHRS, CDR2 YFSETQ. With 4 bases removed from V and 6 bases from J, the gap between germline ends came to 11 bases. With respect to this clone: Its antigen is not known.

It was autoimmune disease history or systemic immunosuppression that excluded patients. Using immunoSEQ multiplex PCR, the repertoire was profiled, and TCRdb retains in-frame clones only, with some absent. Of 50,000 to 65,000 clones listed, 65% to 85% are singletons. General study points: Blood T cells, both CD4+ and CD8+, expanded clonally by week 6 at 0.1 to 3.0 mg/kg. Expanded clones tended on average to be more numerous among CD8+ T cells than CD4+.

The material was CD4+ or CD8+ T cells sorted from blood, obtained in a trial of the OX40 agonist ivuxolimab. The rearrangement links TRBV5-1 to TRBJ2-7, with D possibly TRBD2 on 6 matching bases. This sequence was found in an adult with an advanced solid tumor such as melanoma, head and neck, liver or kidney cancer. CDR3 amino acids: CASSPGAGEQYF. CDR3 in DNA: TGCGCCAGCAGCCCGGGAGCGGGCGAGCAGTACTTC.